This T cell receptor (beta chain) was captured by sequencing in a study of T cell clonotyping in hematopoietic cell transplantation. Using immunoSEQ multiplex PCR, the repertoire was profiled, and TCRdb retains in-frame clones only, with some absent. The sample shows about 6,100 clones, about 34% of them seen only once. Samples: about 28 days before transplant, then days 30, 100 and 180 after. Study results and caveats: Without cell sorting, CD4 versus CD8 contributions remain unresolved. Graft donor and pretransplant recipient Inverse Simpson Index values predicted broader posttransplant TCR diversity. After transplant, recipient diversity fell while pathologically expanded clonotypes grew through day 180.

Germline-derived CDR1 and CDR2 are DFQATT and SNEGSKA (reference sequence). The V end was cut by 3 bases, the J end by 8 bases, with 11 bases between. The CDR3 has 11 amino acids. Notes on this clone: The antigen is undetermined.

The starting material was peripheral blood mononuclear cells, obtained 30 days after allogeneic stem cell transplant. The sequence was collected from a female patient in her 50s who had an allogeneic stem cell transplant from an unrelated donor, so the T cells may come from the graft donor. Some clones in this sample may be carry-over from other donors' samples. The chain links TRBV20-1 to TRBJ2-7; the D is unclear. The CDR3 loop is CSASFEVQQYF. The CDR3 DNA sequence: TGCAGTGCTAGTTTCGAGGTCCAGCAGTACTTC.